What follows are 19 T cell receptor beta chains derived from one specimen sequenced in a study of OX40 agonist ivuxolimab in advanced cancers. Sequenced by immunoSEQ multiplex PCR; TCRdb stores in-frame clones only, minus some. The table lists 77,000 or so clones, about 85% of them singletons, with 2% to 2.5% in the top ten. The sequencing used CD4+ or CD8+ T cells sorted from blood, collected in a trial of the OX40 agonist ivuxolimab. The receptors originated from an adult with an advanced solid tumor such as melanoma, head and neck, liver or kidney cancer.

The CDR3 here is CASSLEHRAGGPQTQYF. CDR3 nucleotide sequence: TGTGCCAGCAGCTTAGAACATCGAGCGGGAGGGCCCCAGACCCAGTACTTC. This rearrangement joins TRBV7-2 to TRBJ2-5; TRBD2 aligns across 10 bases. The CDR3 totals 17 residues. The germline V gene encodes CDR1 SGHTA and CDR2 FQGNSA. V lost 1 base, J lost 6 bases, and 11 bases stayed unmatched.

The J gene is TRBJ2-4, the V gene TRBV19, with D possibly called TRBD1 or TRBD2 (5 bases each). Germline CDR1 is LNHDA and CDR2 is SQIVND (reference sequence). Trimming took 5 bases from V and 0 from J, leaving 20 bases between them. The CDR3 consists of 18 residues. CDR3: CASSSQKVGVLAKNIQYF. The CDR3 region has the DNA TGTGCCAGTAGTTCTCAAAAGGTGGGGGTCCTAGCCAAAAACATTCAGTACTTC.

The chain carries TRBV18 and TRBJ1-5; D call uncertain. CDR1 and CDR2 (germline): KGHSH, LQKENI. This CDR3 is 15 amino acids long. V shed 2 bases and J shed 0 bases, with 8 bases lying between them. CDR3 residues: CASSPNSLSNQPQHF. The CDR3 bases are TGTGCCAGCTCACCAAACTCCCTTAGCAATCAGCCCCAGCATTTT.

V and J are TRBV7-2 and TRBJ2-3; TRBD2 matches 9 bases. J was trimmed by 5 bases and V by 1 base; bases with no gene match: 7. The CDR3 is made up of 16 amino acids. Germline values: CDR1 SGHTA, CDR2 FQGNSA. The CDR3 sequence: CASSLVGAGGGDTQYF. The CDR3 DNA follows: TGTGCCAGCAGCTTAGTTGGAGCGGGAGGCGGAGATACGCAGTATTTT.

CDR3 nucleotide sequence: TGTGCCAGCAGTAAACAGGGGGCCAACACTGAAGCTTTCTTT. Encoded protein: CASSKQGANTEAFF. This chain joins TRBV9 and TRBJ1-1, with 9 bases lining up with TRBD1. There are 14 residues in the CDR3. Germline CDR1 SGDLS, CDR2 YYNGEE. J was trimmed by 2 bases and V by 5 bases; bases with no gene match: 4.

The chain carries TRBV28 and TRBJ2-7; D is ambiguous. CDR3 length equals 15 residues. The V gene lost 3 bases and the J gene lost 0 bases, with 12 bases spanning the gap. Per germline, CDR1 MDHEN and CDR2 SYDVKM. The CDR3 loop is CASSFQAVSSYEQYF. As DNA, the CDR3 is TGTGCCAGCAGTTTTCAAGCCGTTAGCTCCTACGAGCAGTACTTC. Looking up the rest from reference TRBV28 and TRBJ2-7 gives the full variable domain: DVKVTQSSRYLVKRTGEKVFLECVQDMDHENMFWYRQDPGLGLRLIYFSYDVKMKEKGDIPEGYSVSREKKERFSLILESASTNQTSMYLCASSFQAVSSYEQYFGPGTRLTVT.

This chain joins TRBV5-4 and TRBJ1-2; D not resolved. The ends were cut back, 4 bases at V and 4 bases at J, with 26 bases in the middle. The CDR3 runs to 18 residues. Per the germline V gene, CDR1 is SGHNT and CDR2 is YYREEE (reference sequence). The CDR3 is CASSQDLAAEQLSYGYTF. DNA of the CDR3: TGTGCCAGCAGCCAAGATCTTGCTGCAGAACAACTCTCCTATGGCTACACCTTC.

Regarding this clone: Distinct nucleotide sequences in the sample also encode this CDR3. The rearrangement joins TRBV28 to TRBJ1-2, with 7 bases fitting TRBD1. The trim removed 1 base at V and 3 bases at J, leaving 2 bases unmatched. Germline V lookup: CDR1 MDHEN, CDR2 SYDVKM. This CDR3 spans 14 amino acids. In DNA, the CDR3 is TGTGCCAGCAGTTTATCGCAGGGGGACTATGGCTACACCTTC. Its protein product is CASSLSQGDYGYTF.

The chain is built from TRBV28 and TRBJ1-5, with 7 bases matching TRBD1. In germline, CDR1 is MDHEN, CDR2 SYDVKM. V gave up 6 bases and J gave up 4 bases; unmatched junction bases: 6. The CDR3 is 14 residues long. The CDR3 here is CASSLGQPNQPQHF. CDR3 bases: TGTGCCAGCAGCCTGGGACAGCCAAATCAGCCCCAGCATTTT.

The table lists this clone with a count of one. CDR3 nucleotides: TGTGCCAGCAGCTTGGGTATTTGGACAGGGGGCGGAAGCACAGATACGCAGTATTTT. This translates into CASSLGIWTGGGSTDTQYF. V usage is TRBV5-4 and J usage is TRBJ2-3, with 11 bases fitting TRBD1. Per germline, CDR1 SGHNT and CDR2 YYREEE (reference sequence). V was clipped by 0 bases and J by 0 bases; unmatched bases: 9. The CDR3 has 19 amino acids.

This sequence joins TRBV6-1 and TRBJ2-6, with 8 nucleotides matching TRBD1. The CDR3 is 15 amino acids. CDR1 and CDR2 (germline): MNHNS, SASEGT. V shed 3 bases, J shed 13 bases, and the junction held 11 bases outside the gene matches. The CDR3 sequence: CASSDAQGALEVLTF. The CDR3 region has the DNA TGTGCCAGCAGTGACGCCCAGGGGGCTCTTGAGGTCCTGACTTTC.

V and J are TRBV5-1 and TRBJ2-1; the match to TRBD2 covers 11 bases. Per germline, CDR1 SGHRS and CDR2 YFSETQ. The CDR3 covers 16 residues. V lost 4 bases to trimming and J lost 4 bases; unmatched junction nucleotides: 7. The CDR3 loop is CASSHGTSGKYNEQFF. In DNA, the CDR3 is TGCGCCAGCAGCCACGGGACTAGCGGAAAGTACAATGAGCAGTTCTTC.

The chain uses TRBV7-9 and TRBJ2-3, with TRBD2 matching 9 bases. J lost 0 bases, V lost 11 bases, and 15 bases had no gene match. Germline CDR1 and CDR2: SEHNR and FQNEAQ (reference sequence). The CDR3 totals 17 residues. The CDR3 DNA sequence: TGTGCCCCGGGCGTCTTCCGTAGCGGGGGTAGCACAGATACGCAGTATTTT. This encodes CAPGVFRSGGSTDTQYF.

The genes are TRBV19 and TRBJ1-2; D uncertain. This CDR3 is 11 amino acids long. From germline, CDR1 is LNHDA and CDR2 SQIVND (reference sequence). The V end was cut by 4 bases, the J end by 13 bases, with 13 bases between. The CDR3 sequence: CASSTSSLPTF. The DNA for the CDR3 is TGTGCCAGTAGTACCTCCAGTCTCCCCACCTTC.

The rearrangement uses TRBV6-4 and TRBJ2-7; D might be TRBD2 (6 bases). Germline V lookup: CDR1 MRHNA, CDR2 SNTAGT. Trimming took 9 bases from V and 2 from J, leaving 17 bases between them. The length of the CDR3 is 14 residues. The CDR3 coding sequence is TGTGCCAGAGGAACGCGGGGAACCACCTACGAGCAGTACTTC. Its translation: CARGTRGTTYEQYF.

This clone was observed once. The DNA of the CDR3 is TGTGCCAGCAGCTTGTGGCCCCGAGGGCATTCACCCCTCCACTTT. This gives the protein CASSLWPRGHSPLHF. The V call is TRBV5-8, the J call TRBJ1-6, with D unclear. The germline V gene has CDR1 SGHTS and CDR2 YDEGEE. V gave up 1 base and J gave up 8 bases, with 13 bases separating them. The CDR3 consists of 15 residues.

The chain combines TRBV18 with TRBJ2-3; D not certain. CDR3 length equals 13 residues. Germline V gives CDR1 KGHSH, CDR2 LQKENI. V dropped 5 bases and J dropped 0 bases, with 6 bases sitting between them. The CDR3 DNA reads as TGTGCCAGCTCATCCGCTAGCACAGATACGCAGTATTTT. As protein: CASSSASTDTQYF.

The rearrangement links TRBV7-8 to TRBJ1-3, with D uncertain. In germline, CDR1 is SGHVS, CDR2 FQNEAQ. This CDR3 is 12 amino acids long. The ends were cut back, 3 bases at V and 8 bases at J, with 8 bases in the middle. The CDR3 sequence is CASSFSRDTIYF. CDR3 bases: TGTGCCAGCAGCTTTAGTAGGGACACCATATATTTT.

This clone was picked up a small number of times. V usage is TRBV5-4 and J usage is TRBJ2-7; D assignment may be TRBD1 or TRBD2 (5 bases each). CDR1 and CDR2 (germline): SGHNT, YYREEE (reference sequence). Trimming pared 2 bases from V and 0 bases from J, leaving 9 bases between. CDR3 length: 14 amino acids. For the CDR3, the DNA is TGTGCCAGCAGCTTCGGGACGAACTCCTACGAGCAGTACTTC. This encodes CASSFGTNSYEQYF.